This T cell receptor beta chain was retrieved from a study of T cells after posttransplantation cyclophosphamide. Study-wide findings and caveats: Blood and skin or GI T cell repertoires showed limited TRB overlap. Recipient CMV seropositivity and CMV reactivation strongly tracked TRB clonality.

V was cut by 3 bases and J by 3 bases, with 6 bases left in between. Germline V lookup: CDR1 SGHAT, CDR2 FQNNGV. CDR3 size: 12 residues. The repertoire was sequenced with immunoSEQ multiplex PCR; TCRdb's copy has only in-frame clones and lacks some. The sample holds roughly 21,000 clones, about 98% seen once. This related bone marrow graft donor gave peripheral blood on the day of marrow donation. Cells defined as naive were viable CD3+CD4+ or CD3+CD8+ and CCR7+CD45RA+CD45RO-CD95-CD27+CD28+. In the case of this clone: What it binds is not known.

V usage is TRBV11-2 and J usage is TRBJ2-7; D perhaps matches TRBD2 (5 bases). The TCR sequence derives from a man aged 35 to 55 in good health, CMV-negative, and a related stem cell transplant donor. Material for sequencing was naive CD8+ T cells sorted from PBMCs. CDR3 DNA sequence: TGTGCCAGCAGCTTCGAGGGCTACGAGCAGTACTTC. As protein: CASSFEGYEQYF.